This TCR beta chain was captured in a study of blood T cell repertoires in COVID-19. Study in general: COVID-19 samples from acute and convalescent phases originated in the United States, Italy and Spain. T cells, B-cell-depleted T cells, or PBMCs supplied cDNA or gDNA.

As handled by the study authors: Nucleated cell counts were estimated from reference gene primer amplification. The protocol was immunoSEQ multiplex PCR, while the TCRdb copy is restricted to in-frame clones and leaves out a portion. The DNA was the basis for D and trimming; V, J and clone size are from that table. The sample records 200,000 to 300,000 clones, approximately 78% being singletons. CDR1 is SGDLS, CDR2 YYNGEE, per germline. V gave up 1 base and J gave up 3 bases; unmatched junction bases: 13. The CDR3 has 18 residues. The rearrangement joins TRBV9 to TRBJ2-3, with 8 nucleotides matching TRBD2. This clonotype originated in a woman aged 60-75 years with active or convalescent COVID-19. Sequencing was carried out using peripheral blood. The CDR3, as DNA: TGTGCCAGCAGCGTATACGGGGGGGATAATCTTGCGACAGATACGCAGTATTTT. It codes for CASSVYGGDNLATDTQYF.